This T cell receptor (beta chain) was recorded in a study of identical twins. In regard to this clonotype: Its specificity is not known.

MiXCR was run by TCRdb on the 5' RACE reads, yielding one entry per CDR3 protein. The sample comprises 470,000 or so distinct CDR3 sequences, roughly a quarter of which are singletons, and about 3% rests with the top ten. Study findings and constraints: Out-of-frame sharing of TCR alpha in monozygotic twins was underestimated by models. Weaker excess twin sharing was observed in beta out-of-frame sequences.

CDR1 is MGHDK and CDR2 is SYGVNS in the germline V gene. V lost 4 bases and J lost 5, with 18 bases in between. The CDR3 has 15 amino acids. This same sample was also part of a study on T cells expressing NK-cell markers.

The genes are TRBV25-1 and TRBJ2-7; perhaps TRBD1 as D (6 bases). This clonotype originated in a woman aged 18 to 35 in good health. The sample consisted of CD4+ T cells sorted from blood. CDR3 sequence reads: CASSVSGAWYDEQYF. Written as DNA, the CDR3 is TGTGCCAGCAGTGTTTCAGGGGCTTGGTATGACGAGCAGTACTTC.